The sequence of this TCR beta chain was determined in a study of blood T cell repertoires in COVID-19. Study as a whole: There were acute and convalescent COVID-19 samples, and they came from the United States, Italy and Spain. Sources were T cells, B-cell-depleted T cells, or PBMCs; the material itself was cDNA or gDNA.

Authors' methods: Scientists estimated how many nucleated cells there were by amplifying reference gene primers. The data were produced by immunoSEQ multiplex PCR, yet TCRdb's version contains in-frame clones alone and is incomplete. V and J calls and clone size are as listed in that table; D and trimming were resolved from the DNA. The sample comprises some 130,000 clones, approximately 90% of which are singletons, and around 10% rests with the top ten. The CDR3 length is 15 residues. V trimming: 7 bases; J trimming: 8 bases; junction bases outside the gene matches: 11. Germline assignment: CDR1 MNHNY and CDR2 SVGAGI (reference sequence).

The chain combines TRBV6-6 with TRBJ1-6, with TRBD1 matching over 7 bases. The sample taken for sequencing was peripheral blood. This sequence was found in a man between 45 and 60 years old with acute or convalescent COVID-19. CDR3 sequence reads: CASTLSGTDYSPLHF. The CDR3 nucleotides read TGTGCCAGCACCCTATCCGGGACAGACTATTCACCCCTCCACTTT.